Given below is one T cell receptor beta chain in context. This specimen comes from a study of blood T cell repertoires in COVID-19. Background on the study: PBMCs, B-cell-depleted T cells, or T cells provided the cDNA or gDNA that made up the material.

In the authors' methods: Using reference gene primer amplification, nucleated cell counts were estimated. Profiled with immunoSEQ multiplex PCR; TCRdb holds only in-frame clones, not every one. V and J calls and clone size are copied from that table; D and trimming were computed from the DNA. The table lists about 190,000 clones, 84% of them singletons. This CDR3 has 14 residues. The germline V and J ends were trimmed by 10 bases and 1 base, with 14 bases remaining between them. Looked up from germline, CDR1 is SNHLY and CDR2 is FYNNEI. This clonotype was obtained from a human donor in a cohort sampled during active COVID-19. The sequenced sample was peripheral blood. This rearrangement joins TRBV2 to TRBJ2-4, with TRBD2 as a possible D gene (5 bases). The CDR3 DNA reads TGTGCCACCGAGGGATCCGCGGCCAAAAACATTCAGTACTTC. It is translated as CATEGSAAKNIQYF.